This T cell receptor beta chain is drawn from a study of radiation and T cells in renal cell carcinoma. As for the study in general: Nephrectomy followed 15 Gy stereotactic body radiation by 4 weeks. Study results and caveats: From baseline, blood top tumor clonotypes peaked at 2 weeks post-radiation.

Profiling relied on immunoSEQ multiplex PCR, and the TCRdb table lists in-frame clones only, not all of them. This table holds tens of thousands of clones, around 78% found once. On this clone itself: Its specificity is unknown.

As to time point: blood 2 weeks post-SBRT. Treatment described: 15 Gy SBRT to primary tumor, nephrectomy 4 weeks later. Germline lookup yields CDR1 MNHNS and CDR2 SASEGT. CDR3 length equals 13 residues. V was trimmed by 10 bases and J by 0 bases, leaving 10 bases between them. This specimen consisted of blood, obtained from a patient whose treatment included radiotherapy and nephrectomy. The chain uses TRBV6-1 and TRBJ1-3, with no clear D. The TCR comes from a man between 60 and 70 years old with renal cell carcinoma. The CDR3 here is CATTAASGNTIYF. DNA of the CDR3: TGTGCCACTACGGCAGCCTCTGGAAACACCATATATTTT.